This TCR beta chain was sequenced during a study of OX40 agonist ivuxolimab in advanced cancers. Data came from immunoSEQ multiplex PCR; TCRdb stores just in-frame clones and leaves some out. Of more than 45,000 clones in the sample, more than 75% are singletons; the top ten hold roughly 9.9%. Patients were excluded for autoimmune disease history or systemic immunosuppression. V was cut by 3 bases and J by 0 bases, with 8 bases left in between. Germline loops: CDR1 SNHLY, CDR2 FYNNEI. CDR3 length: 15 residues. A word on this clone: Its antigen remains unidentified.

Overall study findings and caveats: CD4+ and CD8+ blood T cells expanded clonally by week 6 at 0.1 to 3.0 mg/kg.

The specimen comprised CD4+ or CD8+ T cells sorted from blood, sampled in a trial of the OX40 agonist ivuxolimab. The receptor comes from an adult with an advanced solid tumor such as melanoma, head and neck, liver or kidney cancer. This chain joins TRBV2 and TRBJ1-4; D unclear. The CDR3 region has the DNA TGTGCCAGCAGTGATCAACTGACAACTAATGAAAAACTGTTTTTT. Its translation is CASSDQLTTNEKLFF.